What follows describes a single TCR beta chain. Its target antigen remains unknown. No qualities accompany the bases; no much larger clone lies one base away. The library came from the immunoSEQ multiplex PCR assay. Each sample had 90,000 to 100,000 TCR templates assayed by the deep sequencing platform. Genomic DNA extracted from sorted T cells was the material used for TCRbeta CDR3 sequencing. The original pipeline was this. Clonal analysis of TCRbeta CDR3 data was done in the R programming language. Comparing unstimulated samples against CFSE-low samples taken after the reaction was how alloreactive CD4+ and CD8+ clones were defined. Alloreactive CD4+ clones were assigned to regulatory or non-regulatory origin by matching sequences to sorted unstimulated Treg and non-Treg repertoires. This is the immuneACCESS table as TCRdb keeps it, with only in-frame sequences that have V and J called. A part of the clones is gone; compared with another copy, unresolved V genes explain less than half, and the rest is unexplained. V and J calls and clone size are copied from that table; D and trimming were computed from the DNA. Counted in this sample were approximately 60,000 clones; roughly 78% of them appeared once. The ten largest clones take up roughly 0.4% of the sample.

The CDR3 runs 14 amino acids, cysteine and phenylalanine included. Only the CDR3 part of the read is kept: 42 bases, read in frame from the first base. Per the germline V gene, SGHTA is the CDR1 and FQGNSA is the CDR2. V drops 2 bases and J drops 4 bases, leaving 11 bases in between. Additional sequencing covered unstimulated subsets from a few donor pairs, namely CD8+ effector memory, CD4+ naive, CD8+ TEMRA, CD4+ memory and CD8+ naive. TCRbeta CDR3 sequencing was performed on sorted unstimulated T cells and on proliferating T cells recovered from mixed lymphocyte reactions. Fresh whole blood from some eleven HLA-typed healthy donors was used to isolate PBMCs. This entry comes from a study of siplizumab effects on memory and regulatory T cells (dated by TCRdb to the late 2010s). Looking at the study overall: The study examined how the anti-CD2 antibody siplizumab affects alloreactive T-cell subsets in allogeneic mixed lymphocyte reactions built from human PBMCs.

Overall results and qualifications from the work: Greater diversity appeared to be present in unstimulated naive T cells than in memory T cells, and a substantial contribution to the alloresponse seemed to be made by naive cells. Whether proliferating Tregs from siplizumab cultures actually had suppressive function was not functionally confirmed. Sequences below about 10^-5 frequency were poorly captured, so only a minor fraction of alloreactive clones could be mapped to unstimulated subsets. The cumulative frequency of alloreactive sequences that could be traced back to unstimulated CD4+ memory T cells was significantly reduced by siplizumab. About 75-96% of proliferating CD4+ or CD8+ clones could not be given a naive or memory phenotype. In reactions with siplizumab, an average of approximately 70% of mappable alloreactive CD4+ clones were Treg-derived, compared with roughly 26% in control reactions.

The TCR was taken from a human donor in good health. The sequenced sample was memory CD4+ T cells sorted from blood. Interpreted using the paper, the cell subset or site label stands for: unstimulated CD4+ memory T cells. Here the chain combines TRBV7-2 and TRBJ1-2; TRBD1 might be the D gene, on 6 matching bases. The nucleotide sequence is given as TGTGCCAGCAGCTTACAGGGGCCCTTCTATGGCTACACCTTC. Translation gives CASSLQGPFYGYTF.